This T cell receptor beta chain was captured by sequencing in a study of cytomegalovirus exposure and HLA in healthy donors. Findings and caveats of the study: Reports showed the classifier diagnosing cytomegalovirus status with high specificity and sensitivity. Subsequent analysis revealed that first-cohort TCR clusters tended to co-occur in the 95 to 150 validation repertoires.

Trimming pared 4 bases from V and 4 bases from J, leaving 16 bases between. Germline V gene data show CDR1 as MNHEY and CDR2 as SMNVEV (reference sequence). The CDR3 runs to 15 residues. With respect to this clone: Its specificity is unknown.

Repertoires were generated with immunoSEQ multiplex PCR, while TCRdb's copy carries only in-frame clones and drops some. The sample contains over 100,000 clones, 85% to 90% of which appear only once. The TCR sequence derives from a man aged 25-45 years in good health and CMV-seronegative. This chain uses TRBV27 with TRBJ1-2; tentatively, D is TRBD1 (5 bases). The sequencing input was PBMCs. The DNA for the CDR3 is TGTGCCAGCAGTTCGGGGGTGAGTGCTGGCTATGGCTACACCTTC. Translating gives CASSSGVSAGYGYTF.